This T cell receptor (beta chain) was found in a study of blood T cell repertoires in COVID-19. Across the study: From the United States, Italy and Spain came samples of acute and convalescent COVID-19.

Per the authors' pipeline: Estimates of nucleated cell counts were drawn from the amplification of reference gene primers. This table comes from immunoSEQ multiplex PCR, and its TCRdb copy is limited to in-frame clones, with some not included. The V and J calls and clone size were taken over from that table, and D and trimming were inferred from the DNA. Of over 200,000 clones in the sample, about 88% are singletons; the top ten hold about 4.6%. The ends lost 2 bases at V and 0 bases at J; junction bases unmatched: 2. In germline, CDR1 is SGHRS, CDR2 YFSETQ. The CDR3 has 15 residues. The chain uses TRBV5-1 and TRBJ2-1; TRBD1 matches at 7 bases. The sequenced sample was PBMCs or T cells enriched from blood (not recorded which). This receptor was identified in a woman aged 25 to 39 who had been exposed to COVID-19. CDR3 amino acids: CASSLGQASYNEQFF. The DNA of the CDR3 is TGCGCCAGCAGCTTAGGACAGGCCTCCTACAATGAGCAGTTCTTC. Supplemented by reference TRBV5-1 and TRBJ2-1, the full variable domain reads KAGVTQTPRYLIKTRGQQVTLSCSPISGHRSVSWYQQTPGQGLQFLFEYFSETQRNKGNFPGRFSGRQFSNSRSEMNVSTLELGDSALYLCASSLGQASYNEQFFGPGTRLTVL.